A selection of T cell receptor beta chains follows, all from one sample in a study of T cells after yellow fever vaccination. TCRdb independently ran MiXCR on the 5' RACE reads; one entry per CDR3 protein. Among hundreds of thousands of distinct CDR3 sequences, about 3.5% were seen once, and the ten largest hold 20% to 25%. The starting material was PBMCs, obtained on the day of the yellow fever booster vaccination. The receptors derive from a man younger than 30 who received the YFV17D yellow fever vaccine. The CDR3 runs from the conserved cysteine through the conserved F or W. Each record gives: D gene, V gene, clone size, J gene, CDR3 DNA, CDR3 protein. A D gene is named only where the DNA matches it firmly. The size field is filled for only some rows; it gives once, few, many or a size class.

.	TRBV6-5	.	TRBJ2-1	TGTGCCAGCAGTTGGGCCACACCCGTAGTATCCGATGAGCAGTTCTTC	CASSWATPVVSDEQFF
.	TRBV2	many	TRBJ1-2	TGTGCCACCTCATACGGGGGGTATGACACCTTC	CATSYGGYDTF
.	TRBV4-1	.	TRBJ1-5	TGCGCCAGCAGCCAAGAAGGAGCAGGGATACAGCCCCAGCATTTT	CASSQEGAGIQPQHF
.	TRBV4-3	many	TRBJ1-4	TGCGCCAGCAGCCTAGGGGGGGCAACTAATGAAAAACTGTTTTTT	CASSLGGATNEKLFF
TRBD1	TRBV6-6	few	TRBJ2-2	TGTGCCAGCAATCCGGGACAGGGGAGAACCGGGGAGCTGTTTTTT	CASNPGQGRTGELFF
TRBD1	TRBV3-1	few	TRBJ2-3	TGTGCCAGCAGCCAAGGGACAGGGGACACAGATACGCAGTATTTT	CASSQGTGDTDTQYF
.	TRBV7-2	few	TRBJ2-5	TGTGCCAGCAGCCCCAACAGGAAACTTAGGACAGAGACCCAGTACTTC	CASSPNRKLRTETQYF
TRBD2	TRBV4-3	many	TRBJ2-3	TGCGCCAGCAGCCTCGGGACTAGCGGAACTAGCACAGATACGCAGTATTTT	CASSLGTSGTSTDTQYF
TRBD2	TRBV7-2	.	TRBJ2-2	TGTGCCAGCAGCTTAGGTCGGGGGGGCATCCACGGGGAGCTGTTTTTT	CASSLGRGGIHGELFF
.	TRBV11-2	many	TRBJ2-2	TGTGCCAGTGGCCAGGGAATCACCGGGGAGCTGTTTTTT	CASGQGITGELFF
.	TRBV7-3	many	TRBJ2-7	TGTGCCAGCAGCCTCGGACAGCGGGTGGGCCTCGACGAGCAGTACTTC	CASSLGQRVGLDEQYF
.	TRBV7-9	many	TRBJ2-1	TGTGCCAGCAACCTCCCGGGTTCTGGGCCCTACAGTGAGCAGTTCTTC	CASNLPGSGPYSEQFF
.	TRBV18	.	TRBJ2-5	TGTGCCAGCTCACCAATAGACCGTGTGGAGACCCAGTACTTC	CASSPIDRVETQYF
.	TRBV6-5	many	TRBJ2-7	TGTGCCAGCAGTAACGGGGGACTCGGGCATCGAGAGCAGTACTTC	CASSNGGLGHREQYF
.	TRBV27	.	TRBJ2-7	TGTGCCAGCAGAGCTCTCAGCTCCTACGAGCAGTACTTC	CASRALSSYEQYF
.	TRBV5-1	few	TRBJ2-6	TGCGCCAGCAGCTTGGTAGCTCTCTCTGGGGCCAACGTCCTGACTTTC	CASSLVALSGANVLTF
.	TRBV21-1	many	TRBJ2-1	TGTGCCAGCAGCAACTCTACCCAGACGGTCCGGGGGCGCTACAATGAGCAGTTCTTC	CASSNSTQTVRGRYNEQFF
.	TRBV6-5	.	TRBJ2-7	TGTGCCAGCAGTTACGCCCCGGGGCCCTACGAGCAGTACTTC	CASSYAPGPYEQYF
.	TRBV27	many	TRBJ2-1	TGTGCCAGCAGTTTATTAGGGTCTAATGAGCAGTTCTTC	CASSLLGSNEQFF
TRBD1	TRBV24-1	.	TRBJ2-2	TGTGCCACCAGTGAACCAGACAGGGGGCCGGACACCGGGGAGCTGTTTTTT	CATSEPDRGPDTGELFF
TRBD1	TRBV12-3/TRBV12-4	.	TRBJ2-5	TGTGCCAGCACTCTCGGGGCAGGGGACAGAGAGACCCAGTACTTC	CASTLGAGDRETQYF
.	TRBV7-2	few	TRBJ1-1	TGTGCCAGCAGACAGGGACCGGCGAACACTGAAGCTTTCTTT	CASRQGPANTEAFF
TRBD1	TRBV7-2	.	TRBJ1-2	TGTGCCAGCAGCCCGCGGGACAGCCGTAACTATGGCTACACCTTC	CASSPRDSRNYGYTF
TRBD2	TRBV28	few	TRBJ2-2	TGTGCCAGCCTAACATTAGCGGGGCCAACGAACACCGGGGAGCTGTTTTTT	CASLTLAGPTNTGELFF
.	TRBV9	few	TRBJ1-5	TGTGCCAGCAGCGCCGGGACGGCGAATCAGCCCCAGCATTTT	CASSAGTANQPQHF
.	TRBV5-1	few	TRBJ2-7	TGCGCCAGCAGCTTGGCCTCAGGGGAGGGCGAGCAGTACTTC	CASSLASGEGEQYF
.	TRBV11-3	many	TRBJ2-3	TGTGCCAGCAGCTTAAACTGGGGAGATACGCAGTATTTT	CASSLNWGDTQYF
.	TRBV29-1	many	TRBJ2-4	TGCAGCGCCCTCGGAGGGGTCAAAAACATTCAGTACTTC	CSALGGVKNIQYF
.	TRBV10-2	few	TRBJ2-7	TGCGCCAGCAGCGCCATGACTAGGCGGGGCGAGCAGTACTTC	CASSAMTRRGEQYF
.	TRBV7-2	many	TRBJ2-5	TGTGCCAGCAGCTTCGGGGGCCTTCAAGAGACCCAGTACTTC	CASSFGGLQETQYF
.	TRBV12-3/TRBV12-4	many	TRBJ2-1	TGTGCCAGCAGCCTGGGACTGAATGAGCAGTTCTTC	CASSLGLNEQFF
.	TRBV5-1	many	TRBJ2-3	TGCGCCAGCAGCTCCGGGACTTCGACGGATACGCAGTATTTT	CASSSGTSTDTQYF
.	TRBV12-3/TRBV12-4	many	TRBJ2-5	TGTGCCAGCAGCCTGGGTCCAGGGGCAATCGTGACCCAGTACTTC	CASSLGPGAIVTQYF
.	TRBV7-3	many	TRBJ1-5	TGTGCCAGCAGCTCCTTTCCGGGCCAGCCCCAGCATTTT	CASSSFPGQPQHF
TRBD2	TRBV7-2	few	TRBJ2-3	TGTGCCAGCAGCCCGTGGGCGGGGGTAATAGATACGCAGTATTTT	CASSPWAGVIDTQYF
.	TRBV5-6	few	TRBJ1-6	TGTGCCAGCAGCTTCGGGACGTATGATTCACCCCTCCACTTT	CASSFGTYDSPLHF
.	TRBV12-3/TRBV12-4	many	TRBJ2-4	TGTGCCAGCAGTTTAAGGGGGAACATTCAGTACTTC	CASSLRGNIQYF
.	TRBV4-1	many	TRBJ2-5	TGCGCCAGCAGCGCGACGGCAGGGGAGACCCAGTACTTC	CASSATAGETQYF
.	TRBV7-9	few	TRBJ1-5	TGTGCCAGCAGCTTAATAACCATGAGTCAGCCCCAGCATTTT	CASSLITMSQPQHF
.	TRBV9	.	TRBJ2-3	TGTGCCAGCAGCGTTCTAGCGCGTAGCACAGATACGCAGTATTTT	CASSVLARSTDTQYF
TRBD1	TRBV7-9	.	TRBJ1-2	TGTGCCAGCAGCTTCGGGACAGGGGGCAGTTATGGCTACACCTTC	CASSFGTGGSYGYTF
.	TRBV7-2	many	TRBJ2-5	TGTGCCAGCAGCTTACCCCTTAGGGGCCAAGAGACCCAGTACTTC	CASSLPLRGQETQYF
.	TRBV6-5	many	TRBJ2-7	TGTGCCAGCAGTTACGCCCGAACCTACGAGCAGTACTTC	CASSYARTYEQYF